Below, 6 T cell receptor beta chains from the same sample are listed, as sequenced in a study of blood T cell repertoires in COVID-19. Profiling relied on immunoSEQ multiplex PCR, and the TCRdb table lists in-frame clones only, not all of them. The table lists around 300,000 clones, 90% of them singletons. The specimen sequenced was PBMCs or T cells enriched from blood (not recorded which). The receptors here all came from a woman aged 18-29 years with acute COVID-19.

This clone was seen a single time. V is TRBV30 and J is TRBJ1-2; 8 bases map to TRBD1. Germline V gene data show CDR1 as GTSNPN and CDR2 as SVGIG (reference sequence). The V and J ends lost 4 bases and 4 bases, in that order; junction bases with no gene match: 2. CDR3 length: 12 amino acids. The CDR3 here is CAWNRGTYGYTF. As DNA, the CDR3 is TGTGCCTGGAACAGGGGGACCTATGGCTACACCTTC.

CDR3 in DNA: TGCGCCAGCGGACAGGGCAGCTATGGCTACACCTTC. Residues: CASGQGSYGYTF. The V gene is TRBV10-1, the J gene TRBJ1-2; 8 bases are shared with TRBD1. There are 12 residues in the CDR3. The V segment lost 8 bases and the J segment 4 bases; nucleotides outside the gene matches: 3. Germline loops: CDR1 WNHNN, CDR2 SYGVQD (reference sequence).

CDR3 DNA sequence: TGTGCCAGCTCATCAGGGGAGAACACTGAAGCTTTCTTT. Translation: CASSSGENTEAFF. The chain links TRBV18 to TRBJ1-1, with a tentative D call TRBD1 (6 bases). V dropped 5 bases and J dropped 1 base, with 8 bases sitting between them. Looked up from germline, CDR1 is KGHSH and CDR2 is LQKENI. The CDR3 is 13 amino acids.

This chain links TRBV28 with TRBJ1-4; weak D call: TRBD1 (6 bases). Germline V gene data show CDR1 as MDHEN and CDR2 as SYDVKM. Between the trimmed V and J ends, which lost 10 bases and 0 bases, there was a span of 21 bases. The CDR3 has 17 amino acids. This chain's CDR3 is CATNTDRRFPTNEKLFF. The CDR3 region has the DNA TGTGCCACCAATACTGACAGGAGGTTTCCAACTAATGAAAAACTGTTTTTT.

The rearrangement uses TRBV2 and TRBJ2-2; 9 nucleotides match TRBD2. V gave up 5 bases and J gave up 1 base; unmatched junction bases: 5. Per the germline V gene, CDR1 is SNHLY and CDR2 is FYNNEI. This CDR3 comprises 16 residues. The CDR3 sequence: CASSLSGSQNTGELFF. The CDR3 bases are TGTGCCAGCAGTCTTAGCGGGAGCCAGAACACCGGGGAGCTGTTTTTT.

The chain uses TRBV29-1 and TRBJ2-7, with a weak D call TRBD1 (5 bases). Trimming cost V 7 bases and J 4 bases, with 11 bases left between them. Germline V CDR1 and CDR2: SQVTM, ANQGSEA. The CDR3 length is 11 residues. CDR3 in amino acids: CSAARGYEQYF. The CDR3 region has the DNA TGCAGCGCTGCTAGGGGATACGAGCAGTACTTC.